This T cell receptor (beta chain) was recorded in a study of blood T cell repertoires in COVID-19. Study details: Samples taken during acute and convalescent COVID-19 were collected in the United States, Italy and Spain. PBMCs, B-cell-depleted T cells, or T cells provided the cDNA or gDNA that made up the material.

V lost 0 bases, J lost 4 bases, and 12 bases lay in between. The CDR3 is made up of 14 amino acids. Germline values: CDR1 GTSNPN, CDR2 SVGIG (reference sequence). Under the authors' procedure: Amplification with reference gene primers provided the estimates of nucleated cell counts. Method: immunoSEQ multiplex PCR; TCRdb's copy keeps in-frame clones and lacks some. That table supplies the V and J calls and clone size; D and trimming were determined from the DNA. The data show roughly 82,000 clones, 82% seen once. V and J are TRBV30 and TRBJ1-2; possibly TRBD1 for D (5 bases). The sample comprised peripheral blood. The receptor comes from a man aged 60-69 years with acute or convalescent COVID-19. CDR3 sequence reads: CAWSVGQGSYGYTF. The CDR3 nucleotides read TGTGCCTGGAGTGTAGGGCAGGGATCCTATGGCTACACCTTC. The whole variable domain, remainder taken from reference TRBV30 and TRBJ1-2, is SQTIHQWPATLVQPVGSPLSLECTVEGTSNPNLYWYRQAAGRGLQLLFYSVGIGQISSEVPQNLSASRPQDRQFILSSKKLLLSDSGFYLCAWSVGQGSYGYTFGSGTRLTVV.